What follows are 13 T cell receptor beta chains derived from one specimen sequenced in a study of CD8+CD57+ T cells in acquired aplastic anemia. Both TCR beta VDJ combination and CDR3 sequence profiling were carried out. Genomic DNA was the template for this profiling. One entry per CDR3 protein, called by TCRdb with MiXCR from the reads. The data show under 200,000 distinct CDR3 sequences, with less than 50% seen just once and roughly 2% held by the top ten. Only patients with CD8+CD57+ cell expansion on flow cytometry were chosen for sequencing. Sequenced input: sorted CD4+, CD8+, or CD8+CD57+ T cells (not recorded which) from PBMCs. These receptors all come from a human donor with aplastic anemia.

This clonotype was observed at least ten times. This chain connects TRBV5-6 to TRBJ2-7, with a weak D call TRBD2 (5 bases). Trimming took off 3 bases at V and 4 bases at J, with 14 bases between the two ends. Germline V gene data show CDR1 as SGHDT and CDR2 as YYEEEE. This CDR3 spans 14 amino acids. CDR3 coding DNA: TGTGCCAGCAGCTCCCCACCCCGGGAATACGAGCAGTACTTC. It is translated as CASSSPPREYEQYF.

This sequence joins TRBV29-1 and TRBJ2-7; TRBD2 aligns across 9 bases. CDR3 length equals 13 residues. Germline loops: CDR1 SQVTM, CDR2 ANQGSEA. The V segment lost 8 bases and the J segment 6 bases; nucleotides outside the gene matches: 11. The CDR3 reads CSLVVAGEPEQYF. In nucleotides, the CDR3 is TGCAGCTTAGTAGTAGCGGGAGAGCCCGAGCAGTACTTC.

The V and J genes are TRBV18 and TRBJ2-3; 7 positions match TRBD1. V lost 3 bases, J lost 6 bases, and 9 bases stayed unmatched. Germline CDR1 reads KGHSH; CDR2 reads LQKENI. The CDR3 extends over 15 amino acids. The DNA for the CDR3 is TGTGCCAGCTCACCCCTGCCGACAGGGACCGATACGCAGTATTTT. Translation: CASSPLPTGTDTQYF.

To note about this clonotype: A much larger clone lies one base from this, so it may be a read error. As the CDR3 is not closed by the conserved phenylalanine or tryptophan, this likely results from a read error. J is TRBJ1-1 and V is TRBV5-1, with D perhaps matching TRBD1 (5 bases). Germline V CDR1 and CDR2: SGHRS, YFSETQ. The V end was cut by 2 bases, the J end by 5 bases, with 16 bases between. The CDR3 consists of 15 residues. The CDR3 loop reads CASSLEGPRETEAFL. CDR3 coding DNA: TGCGCCAGCAGCTTAGAGGGACCCCGGGAAACTGAAGCTTTCCTT.

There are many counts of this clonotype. The CDR3 spells CASSFDGNYGYTF. CDR3 in DNA: TGTGCCAGCAGTTTCGACGGGAACTATGGCTACACCTTC. The chain recombines TRBV12-3 or TRBV12-4 with TRBJ1-2; D unresolved. The V and J ends lost 3 bases and 2 bases respectively, with 7 bases between them. The CDR3 consists of 13 residues.

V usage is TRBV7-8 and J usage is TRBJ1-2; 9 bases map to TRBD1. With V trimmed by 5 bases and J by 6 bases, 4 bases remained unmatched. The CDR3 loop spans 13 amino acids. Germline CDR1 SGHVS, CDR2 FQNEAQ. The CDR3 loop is CASSHRTGDGYTF. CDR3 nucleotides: TGTGCCAGCAGCCATAGGACAGGGGATGGCTACACCTTC. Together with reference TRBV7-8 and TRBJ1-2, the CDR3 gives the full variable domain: GAGVSQSPRYKVAKRGQDVALRCDPISGHVSLFWYQQALGQGPEFLTYFQNEAQLDKSGLPSDRFFAERPEGSVSTLKIQRTQQEDSAVYLCASSHRTGDGYTFGSGTRLTVV.

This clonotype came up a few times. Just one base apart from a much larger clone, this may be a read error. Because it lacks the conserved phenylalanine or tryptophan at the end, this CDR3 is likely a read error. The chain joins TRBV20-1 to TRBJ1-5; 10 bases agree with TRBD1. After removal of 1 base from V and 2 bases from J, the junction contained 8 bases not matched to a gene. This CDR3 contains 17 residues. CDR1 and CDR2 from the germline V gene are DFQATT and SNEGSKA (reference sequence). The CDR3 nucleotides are TGCAGTGCTAGAGTGCCCGCCGGGACAGGGGGCAATCAGCCCCAGCATTCT. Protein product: CSARVPAGTGGNQPQHS.

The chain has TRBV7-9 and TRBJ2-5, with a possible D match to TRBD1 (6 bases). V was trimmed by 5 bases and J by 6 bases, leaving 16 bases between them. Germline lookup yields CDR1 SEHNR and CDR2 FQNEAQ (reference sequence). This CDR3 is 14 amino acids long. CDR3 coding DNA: TGTGCCAGCAGCACGGACAGCGTGGGGAAGACCCAGTACTTC. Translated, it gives CASSTDSVGKTQYF. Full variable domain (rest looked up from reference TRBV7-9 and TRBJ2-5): DTGVSQNPRHKITKRGQNVTFRCDPISEHNRLYWYRQTLGQGPEFLTYFQNEAQLEKSRLLSDRFSAERPKGSFSTLEIQRTEQGDSAMYLCASSTDSVGKTQYFGPGTRLLVL.

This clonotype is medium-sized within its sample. The CDR3 nucleotides read TGCGCCAGCAGCCAAGATCTCTCTGGGGCCAACGTCCTGACTTTC. It is translated as CASSQDLSGANVLTF. The chain recombines TRBV4-3 with TRBJ2-6; D remains ambiguous. The length of the CDR3 is 15 residues. Germline V gene sequence: CDR1 LGHNA, CDR2 YSLEER. Trimming cost V 0 bases and J 0 bases, with 3 bases left between them.

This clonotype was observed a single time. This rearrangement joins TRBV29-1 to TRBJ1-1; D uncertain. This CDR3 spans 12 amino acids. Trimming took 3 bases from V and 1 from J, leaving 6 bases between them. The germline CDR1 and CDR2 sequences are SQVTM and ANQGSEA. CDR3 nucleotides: TGCAGCGTTGACCTGGGGAACACTGAAGCTTTCTTT. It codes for CSVDLGNTEAFF. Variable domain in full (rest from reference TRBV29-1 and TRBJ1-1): SAVISQKPSRDICQRGTSLTIQCQVDSQVTMMFWYRQQPGQSLTLIATANQGSEATYESGFVIDKFPISRPNLTFSTLTVSNMSPEDSSIYLCSVDLGNTEAFFGQGTRLTVV.

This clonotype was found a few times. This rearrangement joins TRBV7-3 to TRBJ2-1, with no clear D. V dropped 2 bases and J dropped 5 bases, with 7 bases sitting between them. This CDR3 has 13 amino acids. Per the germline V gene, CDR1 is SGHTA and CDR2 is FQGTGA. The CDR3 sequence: CASSLSEDNEQFF. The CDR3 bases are TGTGCCAGCAGCTTATCAGAGGACAATGAGCAGTTCTTC. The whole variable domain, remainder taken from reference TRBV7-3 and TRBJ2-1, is GAGVSQTPSNKVTEKGKYVELRCDPISGHTALYWYRQSLGQGPEFLIYFQGTGAADDSGLPNDRFFAVRPEGSVSTLKIQRTERGDSAVYLCASSLSEDNEQFFGPGTRLTVL.

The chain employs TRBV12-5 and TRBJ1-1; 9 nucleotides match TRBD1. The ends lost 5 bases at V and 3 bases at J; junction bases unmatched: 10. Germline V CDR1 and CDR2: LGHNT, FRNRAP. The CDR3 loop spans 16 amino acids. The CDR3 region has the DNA TGTGCTAGTGGTCGAATGGGACAGGGAACTTACACTGAAGCTTTCTTT. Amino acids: CASGRMGQGTYTEAFF.

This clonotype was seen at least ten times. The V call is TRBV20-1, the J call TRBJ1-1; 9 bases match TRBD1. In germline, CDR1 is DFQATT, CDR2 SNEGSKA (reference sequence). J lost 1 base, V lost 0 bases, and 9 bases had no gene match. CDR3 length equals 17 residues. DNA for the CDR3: TGCAGTGCTAGAGACTACCCCGGGACAGGGTGGAACACTGAAGCTTTCTTT. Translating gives CSARDYPGTGWNTEAFF.